This T cell receptor beta chain was documented in a study of blood T cells in healthy people across ages. Study-wide results and limits: CMV status of donors was not determined, possibly confounding expanded clonotype changes.

Every participating donor contributed approximately 9.5 milliliters of peripheral blood through a draw. Combining a sample-barcoded 5' primer with a J-beta primer mix, a second PCR ran for 7 to 11 cycles. In TCRdb, the 5' RACE reads were re-called with MiXCR into one record per CDR3 protein. Among hundreds of thousands of distinct CDR3 sequences, roughly half were seen once, and the ten largest hold 50% to 65%. CDR1 SGDLS and CDR2 YYNGEE come from the germline V gene. The CDR3 totals 14 residues. V lost 2 bases and J lost 1, with 8 bases in between. Regarding this clonotype: Its target is unknown.

The chain couples TRBV9 to TRBJ2-3; no firm D call. This TCR was sampled from a man between 60 and 75 years old in good health. The sequencing sample was made of blood. The CDR3 loop reads CASSVRQGTDTQYF. The CDR3 DNA follows: TGTGCCAGCAGCGTGAGGCAGGGCACAGATACGCAGTATTTT.